This entry lists 2 T cell receptor beta chains sequenced from one sample in a study of cytomegalovirus exposure and HLA in healthy donors. The PCR had 60 Vbeta and 13 Jbeta primers. The repertoire was sequenced with immunoSEQ multiplex PCR; TCRdb's copy has only in-frame clones and lacks some. The profile shows approximately 110,000 clones, 70% to 75% of them singletons. Source material: PBMCs. These receptors came from a man aged 35-49 years in good health and CMV-seronegative.

The chain links TRBV27 to TRBJ2-7; 7 bases fit TRBD2. The germline V gene encodes CDR1 MNHEY and CDR2 SMNVEV (reference sequence). The CDR3 loop spans 14 amino acids. V was pared by 5 bases and J by 4 bases, with 8 bases of the junction left unmatched. The CDR3 is CASSDTGTTYEQYF. CDR3 nucleotide sequence: TGTGCCAGCAGTGACACCGGGACTACTTACGAGCAGTACTTC.

This clone was recorded once. This chain connects TRBV6-5 to TRBJ1-6; 8 bases are shared with TRBD1. The CDR3 is 14 residues long. V trimming: 8 bases; J trimming: 7 bases; junction bases outside the gene matches: 7. Germline V gene data show CDR1 as MNHEY and CDR2 as SVGAGI. CDR3 residues: CASQSTGGNSPLHF. CDR3 nucleotide sequence: TGTGCCAGCCAGTCCACAGGGGGGAATTCACCCCTCCACTTT.